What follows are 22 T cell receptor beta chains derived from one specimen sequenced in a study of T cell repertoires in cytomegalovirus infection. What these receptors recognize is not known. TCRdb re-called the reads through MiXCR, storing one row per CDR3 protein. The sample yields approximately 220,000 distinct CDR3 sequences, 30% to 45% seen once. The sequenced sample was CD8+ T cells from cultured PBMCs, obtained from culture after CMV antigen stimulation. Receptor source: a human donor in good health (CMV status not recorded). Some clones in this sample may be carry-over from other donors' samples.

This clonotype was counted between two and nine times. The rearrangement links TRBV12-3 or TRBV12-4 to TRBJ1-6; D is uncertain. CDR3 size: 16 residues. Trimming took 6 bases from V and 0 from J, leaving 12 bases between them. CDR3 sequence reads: CASRPSGGSYNSPLHF. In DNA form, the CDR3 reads TGTGCCAGCAGGCCTTCAGGCGGCTCCTATAATTCACCCCTCCACTTT.

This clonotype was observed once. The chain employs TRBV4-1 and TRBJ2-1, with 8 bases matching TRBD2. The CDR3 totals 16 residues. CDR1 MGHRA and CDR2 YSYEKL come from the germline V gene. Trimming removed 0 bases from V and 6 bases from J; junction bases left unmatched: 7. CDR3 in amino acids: CASSQEGRGGLNEQFF. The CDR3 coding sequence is TGCGCCAGCAGCCAAGAGGGCCGGGGGGGCCTCAATGAGCAGTTCTTC.

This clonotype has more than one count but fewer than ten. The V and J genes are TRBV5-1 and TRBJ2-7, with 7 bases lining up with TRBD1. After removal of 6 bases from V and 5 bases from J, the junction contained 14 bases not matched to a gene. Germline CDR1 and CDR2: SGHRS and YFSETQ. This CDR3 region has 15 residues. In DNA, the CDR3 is TGCGCCAGCACCTTCAGACAGGGAAGGATGGACGAGCAGTACTTC. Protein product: CASTFRQGRMDEQYF.

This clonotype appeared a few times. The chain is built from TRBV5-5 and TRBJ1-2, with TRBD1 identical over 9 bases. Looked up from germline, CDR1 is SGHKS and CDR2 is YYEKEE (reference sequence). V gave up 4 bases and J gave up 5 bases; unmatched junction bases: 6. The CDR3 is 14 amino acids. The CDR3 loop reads CASSPGTGRYGYTF. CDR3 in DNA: TGTGCCAGCAGCCCCGGGACAGGGAGGTATGGCTACACCTTC.

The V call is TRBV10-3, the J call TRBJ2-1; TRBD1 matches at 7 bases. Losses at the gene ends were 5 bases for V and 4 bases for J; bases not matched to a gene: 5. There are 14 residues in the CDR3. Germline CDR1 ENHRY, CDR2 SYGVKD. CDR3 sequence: CAISLGQDYNEQFF. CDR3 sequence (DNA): TGTGCCATCAGTCTCGGACAGGATTACAATGAGCAGTTCTTC.

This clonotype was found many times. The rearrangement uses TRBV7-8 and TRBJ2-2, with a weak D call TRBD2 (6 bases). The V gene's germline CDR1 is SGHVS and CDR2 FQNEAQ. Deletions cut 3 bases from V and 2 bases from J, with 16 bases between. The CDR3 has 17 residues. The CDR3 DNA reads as TGTGCCAGCAGCTTGACCCGGGCGGGGCCCAACACCGGGGAGCTGTTTTTT. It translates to CASSLTRAGPNTGELFF. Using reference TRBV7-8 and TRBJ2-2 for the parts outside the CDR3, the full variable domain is GAGVSQSPRYKVAKRGQDVALRCDPISGHVSLFWYQQALGQGPEFLTYFQNEAQLDKSGLPSDRFFAERPEGSVSTLKIQRTQQEDSAVYLCASSLTRAGPNTGELFFGEGSRLTVL.

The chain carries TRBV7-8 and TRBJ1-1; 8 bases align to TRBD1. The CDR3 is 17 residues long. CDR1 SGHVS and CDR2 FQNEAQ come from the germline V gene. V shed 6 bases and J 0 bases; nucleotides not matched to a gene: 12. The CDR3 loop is CASSLSTGVTMNTEAFF. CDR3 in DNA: TGTGCCAGCAGTCTTTCGACAGGGGTCACGATGAACACTGAAGCTTTCTTT.

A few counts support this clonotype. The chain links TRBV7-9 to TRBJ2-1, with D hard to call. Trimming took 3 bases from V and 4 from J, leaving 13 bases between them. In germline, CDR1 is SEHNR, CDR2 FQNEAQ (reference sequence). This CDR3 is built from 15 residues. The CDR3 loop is CASSFETRIYNEQFF. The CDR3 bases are TGTGCCAGCAGCTTTGAGACCCGTATTTACAATGAGCAGTTCTTC.

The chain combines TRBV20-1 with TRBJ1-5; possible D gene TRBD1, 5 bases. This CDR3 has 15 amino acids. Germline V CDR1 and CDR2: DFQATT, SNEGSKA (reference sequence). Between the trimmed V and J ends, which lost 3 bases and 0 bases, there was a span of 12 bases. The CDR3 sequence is CSASRVEDSNQPQHF. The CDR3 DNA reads TGCAGTGCTAGCAGGGTAGAGGATAGCAATCAGCCCCAGCATTTT.

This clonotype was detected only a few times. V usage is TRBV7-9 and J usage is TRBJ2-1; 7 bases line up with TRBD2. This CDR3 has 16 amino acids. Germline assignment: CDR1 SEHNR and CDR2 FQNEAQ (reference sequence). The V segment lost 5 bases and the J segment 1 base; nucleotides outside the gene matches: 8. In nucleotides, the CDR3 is TGTGCCAGCAGCCCAAATGTAGCGGGTTCCTACAATGAGCAGTTCTTC. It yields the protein CASSPNVAGSYNEQFF.

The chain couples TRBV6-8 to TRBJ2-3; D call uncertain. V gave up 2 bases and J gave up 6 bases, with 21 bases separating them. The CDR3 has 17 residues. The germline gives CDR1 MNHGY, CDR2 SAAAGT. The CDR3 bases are TGTGCCAGCAGTTACGGGTTGGACGGGCCCAACATCGATACGCAGTATTTT. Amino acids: CASSYGLDGPNIDTQYF.

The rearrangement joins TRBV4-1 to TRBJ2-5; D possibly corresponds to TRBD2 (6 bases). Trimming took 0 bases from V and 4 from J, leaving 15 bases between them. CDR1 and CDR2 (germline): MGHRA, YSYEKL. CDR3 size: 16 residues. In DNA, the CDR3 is TGCGCCAGCAGCCAAGATCCCCTAGCGAGGGGAGAGACCCAGTACTTC. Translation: CASSQDPLARGETQYF.

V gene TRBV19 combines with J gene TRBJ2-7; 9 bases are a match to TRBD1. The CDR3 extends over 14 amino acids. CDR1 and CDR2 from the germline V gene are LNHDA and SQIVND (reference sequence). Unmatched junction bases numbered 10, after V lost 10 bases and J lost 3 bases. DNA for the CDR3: TGTGCCACCCAAGGGACAGGGTCGATCTACGAGCAGTACTTC. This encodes CATQGTGSIYEQYF. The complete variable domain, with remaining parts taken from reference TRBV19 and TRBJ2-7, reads DGGITQSPKYLFRKEGQNVTLSCEQNLNHDAMYWYRQDPGQGLRLIYYSQIVNDFQKGDIAEGYSVSREKKESFPLTVTSAQKNPTAFYLCATQGTGSIYEQYFGPGTRLTVT.

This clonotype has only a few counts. The DNA of the CDR3 is TGTGCCAGCAGCGCAAGATGGATAGGTGGGTTCCGGGAGACCCAGTACTTC. Amino acid sequence: CASSARWIGGFRETQYF. The gene calls are TRBV7-3 and TRBJ2-5; D is uncertain. CDR3 length: 17 amino acids. The V end lost 5 bases, the J end lost 5 bases, and 24 bases lay between the germline ends. From germline, CDR1 is SGHTA and CDR2 FQGTGA.

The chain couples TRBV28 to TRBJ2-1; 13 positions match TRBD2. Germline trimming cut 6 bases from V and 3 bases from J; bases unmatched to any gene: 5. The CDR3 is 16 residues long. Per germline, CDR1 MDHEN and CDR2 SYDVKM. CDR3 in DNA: TGTGCCAGCAGCCGGGGACTAGCGGGATTCTACAATGAGCAGTTCTTC. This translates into CASSRGLAGFYNEQFF.

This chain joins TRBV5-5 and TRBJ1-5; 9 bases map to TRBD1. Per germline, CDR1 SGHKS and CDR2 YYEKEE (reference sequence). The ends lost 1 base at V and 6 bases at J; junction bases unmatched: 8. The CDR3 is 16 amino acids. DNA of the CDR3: TGTGCCAGCAGCTTGCAGGGACAGGGCGGGGGTCAGCCCCAGCATTTT. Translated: CASSLQGQGGGQPQHF.

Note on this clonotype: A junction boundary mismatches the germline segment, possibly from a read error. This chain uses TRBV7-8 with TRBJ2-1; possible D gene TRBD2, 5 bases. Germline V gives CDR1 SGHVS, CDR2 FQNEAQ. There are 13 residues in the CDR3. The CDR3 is CASSSVVEPDSIF. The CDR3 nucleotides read TGTGCCAGCAGCTCCGTAGTCGAGCCGGACTCCATCTTC.

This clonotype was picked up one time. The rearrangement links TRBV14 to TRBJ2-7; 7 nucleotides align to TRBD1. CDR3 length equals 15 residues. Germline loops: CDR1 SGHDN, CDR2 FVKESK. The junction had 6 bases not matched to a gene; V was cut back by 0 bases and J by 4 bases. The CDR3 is CASSQDPGRGYEQYF. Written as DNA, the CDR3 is TGTGCCAGCAGCCAAGATCCCGGCAGGGGGTACGAGCAGTACTTC.

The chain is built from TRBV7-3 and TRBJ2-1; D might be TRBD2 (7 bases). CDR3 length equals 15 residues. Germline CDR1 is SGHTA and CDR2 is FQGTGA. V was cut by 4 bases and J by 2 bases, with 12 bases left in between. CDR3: CASSWAGATYNEQFF. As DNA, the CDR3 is TGTGCCAGCAGCTGGGCGGGGGCAACCTACAATGAGCAGTTCTTC.

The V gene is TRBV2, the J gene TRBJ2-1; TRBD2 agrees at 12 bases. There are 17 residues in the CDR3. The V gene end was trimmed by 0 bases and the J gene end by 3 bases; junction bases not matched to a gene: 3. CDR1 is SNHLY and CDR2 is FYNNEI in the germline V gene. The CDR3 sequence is CASSEALTSGGYNEQFF. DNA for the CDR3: TGTGCCAGCAGTGAAGCCTTGACTAGCGGGGGCTACAATGAGCAGTTCTTC.

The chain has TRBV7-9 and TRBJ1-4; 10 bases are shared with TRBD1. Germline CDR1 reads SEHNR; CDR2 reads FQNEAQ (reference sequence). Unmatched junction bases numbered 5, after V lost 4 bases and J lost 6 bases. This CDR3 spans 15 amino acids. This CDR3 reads CASSWVTGGDEKLFF. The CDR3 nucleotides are TGTGCCAGCAGCTGGGTGACAGGGGGCGATGAAAAACTGTTTTTT.

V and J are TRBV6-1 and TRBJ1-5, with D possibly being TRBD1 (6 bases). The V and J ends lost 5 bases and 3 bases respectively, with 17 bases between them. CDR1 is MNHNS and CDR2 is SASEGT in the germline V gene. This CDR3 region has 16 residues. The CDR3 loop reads CASSPSPTGSNQPQHF. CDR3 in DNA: TGTGCCAGCAGTCCCAGCCCGACAGGATCCAATCAGCCCCAGCATTTT.